The entry below gives a single T cell receptor (beta chain) sequence along with its context. What it binds is not known. The CDR3 totals 14 residues. Trimming took off 8 bases at V and 0 bases at J, with 13 bases between the two ends. Germline V gene sequence: CDR1 MDHEN, CDR2 SYDVKM. This sample was included in a study of cytomegalovirus exposure and HLA in healthy donors. Study observations and caveats: Under in vitro conditions, a few CMV-associated chains were confirmed as specific for CMV antigens.

PCR employed 60 Vbeta and 13 Jbeta primers. Profiling relied on immunoSEQ multiplex PCR, and the TCRdb table lists in-frame clones only, not all of them. The sample lists around 180,000 clones; 77% were seen once. Material: PBMCs. This TCR derives from a woman aged 25 to 39 in good health and CMV-seropositive. The V and J genes are TRBV28 and TRBJ1-1, with D perhaps TRBD1 (5 bases). As DNA, the CDR3 is TGTGCCAGCCTACAACCAGGGATGAACACTGAAGCTTTCTTT. This codes for CASLQPGMNTEAFF.